The rows below give T cell receptor beta chains drawn from one sample of a study of radiation and T cells in renal cell carcinoma. Data came from immunoSEQ multiplex PCR; TCRdb stores just in-frame clones and leaves some out. The table shows roughly 130,000 clones, with approximately 75% occurring only once. The sequences come from blood, collected from a patient whose treatment included radiotherapy and nephrectomy. These receptor sequences come from a woman between 55 and 75 years old with renal cell carcinoma. Both conserved end residues are part of each CDR3. D genes are given only for firm matches. A row's size may be missing; if present it is once, few, many or a size class.

j_gene: TRBJ2-7; abundance: -; d_gene: -; v_gene: TRBV27; CDR3aa: CASSQDRAIYF; CDR3nt: TGTGCCAGCAGTCAAGACCGGGCTATATACTTC
j_gene: TRBJ1-4; abundance: -; d_gene: -; v_gene: TRBV28; CDR3aa: CASSPPQGSGEKLFF; CDR3nt: TGTGCCAGCAGTCCACCTCAGGGTAGTGGTGAAAAACTGTTTTTT
j_gene: TRBJ1-5; abundance: -; d_gene: -; v_gene: TRBV28; CDR3aa: CATYQSNQPQHF; CDR3nt: TGTGCCACTTACCAGTCCAATCAGCCCCAGCATTTT
j_gene: TRBJ2-1; abundance: few; d_gene: TRBD2; v_gene: TRBV4-1; CDR3aa: CASSQLAGGNNEQFF; CDR3nt: TGCGCCAGCAGCCAACTAGCGGGGGGTAACAATGAGCAGTTCTTC
j_gene: TRBJ1-1; abundance: once; d_gene: -; v_gene: TRBV7-6; CDR3aa: CASSSRTDEAFF; CDR3nt: TGTGCCAGCAGCTCTCGGACGGATGAAGCTTTCTTT
j_gene: TRBJ1-5; abundance: -; d_gene: -; v_gene: TRBV4-1; CDR3aa: CASSQVQTAGANQPQHF; CDR3nt: TGCGCCAGCAGCCAGGTTCAGACGGCAGGGGCCAATCAGCCCCAGCATTTT
j_gene: TRBJ2-3; abundance: -; d_gene: TRBD2; v_gene: TRBV9; CDR3aa: CASSVVAGVDTQYF; CDR3nt: TGTGCCAGCAGCGTAGTGGCGGGAGTTGATACGCAGTATTTT
j_gene: TRBJ2-2; abundance: -; d_gene: -; v_gene: TRBV6-5; CDR3aa: CASSYGRGTGELFF; CDR3nt: TGTGCCAGCAGTTACGGCCGAGGCACCGGGGAGCTGTTTTTT
j_gene: TRBJ2-7; abundance: -; d_gene: TRBD1; v_gene: TRBV5-4; CDR3aa: CASSWGQEQYF; CDR3nt: TGTGCCAGCAGCTGGGGACAGGAGCAGTACTTC
j_gene: TRBJ1-1; abundance: -; d_gene: -; v_gene: TRBV29-1; CDR3aa: CGGGGGPNTEAFF; CDR3nt: TGCGGGGGGGGCGGTGGGCCGAACACTGAAGCTTTCTTT
j_gene: TRBJ1-5; abundance: -; d_gene: -; v_gene: TRBV7-2; CDR3aa: CASSLFGDSNQPQHF; CDR3nt: TGTGCCAGCAGCTTATTCGGGGATAGCAATCAGCCCCAGCATTTT
j_gene: TRBJ1-2; abundance: -; d_gene: -; v_gene: TRBV7-9; CDR3aa: CASSLGGAKGYTF; CDR3nt: TGTGCCAGCAGCTTAGGGGGGGCGAAGGGCTACACCTTC
j_gene: TRBJ1-5; abundance: few; d_gene: TRBD1; v_gene: TRBV6-1; CDR3aa: CASDRGNQPQHF; CDR3nt: TGTGCCAGCGACAGGGGCAATCAGCCCCAGCATTTT
j_gene: TRBJ2-1; abundance: -; d_gene: TRBD2; v_gene: TRBV6-4; CDR3aa: CASTRDSGSGNEQFF; CDR3nt: TGTGCCAGCACCCGAGATAGCGGGAGCGGTAATGAGCAGTTCTTC
j_gene: TRBJ2-5; abundance: -; d_gene: TRBD1; v_gene: TRBV7-9; CDR3aa: CATLEGQGPETQYF; CDR3nt: TGTGCCACCCTTGAAGGACAGGGGCCAGAGACCCAGTACTTC
j_gene: TRBJ1-4; abundance: -; d_gene: -; v_gene: TRBV5-1; CDR3aa: CASSLGNGKLFF; CDR3nt: TGCGCCAGCAGCTTGGGGAACGGGAAACTGTTTTTT
j_gene: TRBJ1-2; abundance: -; d_gene: -; v_gene: TRBV10-2; CDR3aa: CASSESGGREGSGYTF; CDR3nt: TGCGCCAGCAGTGAGTCGGGGGGCAGGGAAGGTTCTGGCTACACCTTC
j_gene: TRBJ2-2; abundance: -; d_gene: TRBD1; v_gene: TRBV5-6; CDR3aa: CASSFGQGYDPGELFF; CDR3nt: TGTGCCAGCAGCTTTGGACAGGGTTATGACCCCGGGGAGCTGTTTTTT
j_gene: TRBJ2-2; abundance: once; d_gene: -; v_gene: TRBV11-1; CDR3aa: CASSGGLAPTGELFF; CDR3nt: TGTGCCAGCAGCGGGGGGCTAGCGCCGACCGGGGAGCTGTTTTTT
j_gene: TRBJ1-2; abundance: -; d_gene: TRBD1; v_gene: TRBV6-1; CDR3aa: CASSEALRQGAYNGYTF; CDR3nt: TGTGCCAGCAGTGAAGCGCTTCGACAGGGGGCTTATAATGGCTACACCTTC
j_gene: TRBJ1-1; abundance: -; d_gene: -; v_gene: TRBV7-9; CDR3aa: CASSLRGREKAFF; CDR3nt: TGTGCCAGCAGCTTAAGGGGTCGGGAAAAAGCTTTCTTT
j_gene: TRBJ2-4; abundance: -; d_gene: -; v_gene: TRBV6-5; CDR3aa: CASSYSGGKNIQYF; CDR3nt: TGTGCCAGCAGTTACTCAGGGGGAAAAAACATTCAGTACTTC
j_gene: TRBJ1-1; abundance: -; d_gene: -; v_gene: TRBV7-9; CDR3aa: CASSLRAGEWTEAFF; CDR3nt: TGTGCCAGCAGCCTTCGTGCGGGGGAGTGGACTGAAGCTTTCTTT
j_gene: TRBJ2-1; abundance: few; d_gene: -; v_gene: TRBV29-1; CDR3aa: CSTPTTGYNEQFF; CDR3nt: TGCAGCACACCAACGACAGGATACAATGAGCAGTTCTTC
j_gene: TRBJ2-7; abundance: few; d_gene: -; v_gene: TRBV2; CDR3aa: CASGNREYVVYEQYF; CDR3nt: TGTGCCAGCGGAAACAGGGAGTACGTGGTCTACGAGCAGTACTTC
j_gene: TRBJ2-1; abundance: -; d_gene: -; v_gene: TRBV9; CDR3aa: CASSVSAQHYNEQFF; CDR3nt: TGTGCCAGCAGCGTATCAGCGCAGCACTACAATGAGCAGTTCTTC
j_gene: TRBJ2-7; abundance: -; d_gene: -; v_gene: TRBV5-1; CDR3aa: CASSPDSTFYEQYF; CDR3nt: TGCGCCAGCAGCCCGGACAGTACTTTCTACGAGCAGTACTTC
j_gene: TRBJ2-5; abundance: -; d_gene: TRBD2; v_gene: TRBV27; CDR3aa: CASSPGLAGETQYF; CDR3nt: TGTGCCAGCAGTCCAGGACTAGCGGGGGAGACCCAGTACTTC
j_gene: TRBJ1-1; abundance: few; d_gene: TRBD1; v_gene: TRBV2; CDR3aa: CASSVDRGNAEAFF; CDR3nt: TGTGCCAGCAGTGTGGACAGGGGCAATGCTGAAGCTTTCTTT
j_gene: TRBJ1-1; abundance: -; d_gene: TRBD1; v_gene: TRBV18; CDR3aa: CASSPSSTGTGGTEAFF; CDR3nt: TGTGCCAGCTCACCATCCTCGACCGGGACAGGGGGCACTGAAGCTTTCTTT
j_gene: TRBJ2-3; abundance: -; d_gene: TRBD2; v_gene: TRBV7-3; CDR3aa: CASSFTSGVTDTQYF; CDR3nt: TGTGCCAGCAGCTTTACTAGCGGGGTCACAGATACGCAGTATTTT
j_gene: TRBJ1-2; abundance: -; d_gene: TRBD1; v_gene: TRBV6-6; CDR3aa: CASSWDRTNYGYTF; CDR3nt: TGTGCCAGCAGTTGGGACAGAACTAACTATGGCTACACCTTC
j_gene: TRBJ1-4; abundance: -; d_gene: -; v_gene: TRBV5-6; CDR3aa: CASSNTKDRKDEKLFF; CDR3nt: TGTGCCAGCAGCAATACTAAAGACAGGAAGGATGAAAAACTGTTTTTT
j_gene: TRBJ1-1; abundance: -; d_gene: TRBD1; v_gene: TRBV6-5; CDR3aa: CASSRTGGTAFF; CDR3nt: TGTGCCAGCAGTAGGACAGGGGGCACGGCTTTCTTT
j_gene: TRBJ2-3; abundance: -; d_gene: TRBD2; v_gene: TRBV7-3; CDR3aa: CASSFSLAGTTDTQYF; CDR3nt: TGTGCCAGCAGCTTTTCACTAGCGGGGACCACAGATACGCAGTATTTT
j_gene: TRBJ2-6; abundance: once; d_gene: -; v_gene: TRBV6-7; CDR3aa: CASSYNTFPGLTAGAGANVLTF; CDR3nt: TGTGCCAGCAGTTACAATACGTTCCCGGGACTGACGGCCGGGGCGGGGGCCAACGTCCTGACTTTC
j_gene: TRBJ1-1; abundance: -; d_gene: TRBD1; v_gene: TRBV30; CDR3aa: CAWRTTGDTEAFF; CDR3nt: TGTGCCTGGAGAACGACAGGGGACACTGAAGCTTTCTTT
j_gene: TRBJ2-1; abundance: -; d_gene: -; v_gene: TRBV9; CDR3aa: CASSVGYNEQFF; CDR3nt: TGTGCCAGCAGCGTGGGTTACAATGAGCAGTTCTTC
j_gene: TRBJ1-5; abundance: -; d_gene: -; v_gene: TRBV25-1; CDR3aa: CASRRSNQPQHF; CDR3nt: TGTGCCAGCCGTAGGTCTAATCAGCCCCAGCATTTT
j_gene: TRBJ2-3; abundance: -; d_gene: TRBD2; v_gene: TRBV5-6; CDR3aa: CASSSLAGEDTQYF; CDR3nt: TGTGCCAGCAGCTCCCTAGCGGGAGAAGATACGCAGTATTTT
j_gene: TRBJ2-5; abundance: -; d_gene: -; v_gene: TRBV29-1; CDR3aa: CSVDMGGRQETQYF; CDR3nt: TGCAGCGTTGACATGGGAGGAAGACAAGAGACCCAGTACTTC
j_gene: TRBJ2-1; abundance: -; d_gene: TRBD1; v_gene: TRBV4-1; CDR3aa: CASSQTGVRNEQFF; CDR3nt: TGCGCCAGCAGCCAGACAGGGGTTCGCAATGAGCAGTTCTTC
j_gene: TRBJ1-1; abundance: -; d_gene: TRBD1; v_gene: TRBV6-5; CDR3aa: CASTYRGVNTEAFF; CDR3nt: TGTGCCAGCACCTACAGGGGAGTGAACACTGAAGCTTTCTTT
j_gene: TRBJ2-1; abundance: -; d_gene: TRBD2; v_gene: TRBV11-3; CDR3aa: CASSLDGTSADEQFF; CDR3nt: TGTGCCAGCAGCTTAGACGGGACTAGCGCAGATGAGCAGTTCTTC
j_gene: TRBJ2-3; abundance: -; d_gene: -; v_gene: TRBV10-2; CDR3aa: CASSESSGPPDTQYF; CDR3nt: TGCGCCAGCAGTGAGTCTTCAGGGCCTCCCGATACGCAGTATTTT
j_gene: TRBJ1-6; abundance: few; d_gene: -; v_gene: TRBV28; CDR3aa: CASSLEVHNSPLHF; CDR3nt: TGTGCCAGCAGTTTGGAAGTACATAATTCACCCCTCCACTTT
j_gene: TRBJ2-2; abundance: many; d_gene: -; v_gene: TRBV14; CDR3aa: CASSQGWSGELFF; CDR3nt: TGTGCCAGCAGCCAAGGATGGAGCGGGGAGCTGTTTTTT
j_gene: TRBJ2-7; abundance: -; d_gene: TRBD2; v_gene: TRBV27; CDR3aa: CASSPRLAGGLTYEQYF; CDR3nt: TGTGCCAGCAGTCCGAGACTAGCGGGAGGGCTGACCTACGAGCAGTACTTC
j_gene: TRBJ2-1; abundance: -; d_gene: -; v_gene: TRBV2; CDR3aa: CASELLSFDNEQFF; CDR3nt: TGTGCCAGCGAGCTCCTCTCCTTTGACAATGAGCAGTTCTTC
j_gene: TRBJ2-2; abundance: -; d_gene: -; v_gene: TRBV7-2; CDR3aa: CASSYRQPNTGELFF; CDR3nt: TGTGCCAGCAGCTACCGACAGCCGAACACCGGGGAGCTGTTTTTT